Listed below are T cell receptor beta chains from one sample, sequenced in a study of blood T cells in healthy people across ages. TCRdb re-called the 5' RACE reads through MiXCR, storing one row per CDR3 protein. The data contain 1.5 million to 2 million distinct CDR3 sequences, approximately 40% of them singletons. Sequenced input: blood. Receptors were obtained from a human donor in good health. The CDR3 runs from the conserved cysteine through the conserved F or W. A D gene is named only where the DNA matches it firmly. Size tells how often a clone was seen (once, few, many) or the class of an expanded clone, and some rows leave it out.

cdr3_nt cdr3_aa j_call cdr3_length d_call v_call clone_size
TGTGCCAGCAGTGAAACCTGGGGGCCCCAAGAGACCCAGTACTTC CASSETWGPQETQYF TRBJ2-5 15 . TRBV6-5 .
TGTGCCAGCAGTGACACAGGGTACTACGAGCAGTACTTC CASSDTGYYEQYF TRBJ2-7 13 . TRBV28 few
TGTGCCAGCAGCTTAATACAGGGTTCCAGCAATCAGCCCCAGCATTTT CASSLIQGSSNQPQHF TRBJ1-5 16 . TRBV7-8 few
TGTGCCAGCGACGACAGGGGTGAGAAGGATGAAGCTTTCTTT CASDDRGEKDEAFF TRBJ1-1 14 TRBD1 TRBV6-2/TRBV6-3 few
TGTGCCAGCAGTGACGACAGGGGGGGCAATCAGCCCCAGCATTTT CASSDDRGGNQPQHF TRBJ1-5 15 TRBD1 TRBV7-2 .
TGCGCCAGCAGGTACAACAGGGTGGAGGAGACCCAGTACTTC CASRYNRVEETQYF TRBJ2-5 14 . TRBV5-1 .
TGCGCCAGCAGCCAAGACATGATGGCGGGGACCCAAGAGACCCAGTACTTC CASSQDMMAGTQETQYF TRBJ2-5 17 . TRBV4-3 .
TGTGCCAGCAGTTATGGGACACTGAACACTGAAGCTTTCTTT CASSYGTLNTEAFF TRBJ1-1 14 . TRBV6-5 .
TGCAGTGCCCTAAAGGAACTTCTCCCTCACGAGCAGTTCTTC CSALKELLPHEQFF TRBJ2-1 14 . TRBV20-1 few
TGTGCCAGCGGACTAGCGGGGGAGGATTACTCCGGGGAGCTGTTTTTT CASGLAGEDYSGELFF TRBJ2-2 16 TRBD2 TRBV4-2 .
TGCGCCAGCAGTCTCCTGCTAGCGGGGGGGCCTACCATTCAGTACTTC CASSLLLAGGPTIQYF TRBJ2-4 16 TRBD2 TRBV4-3 few
TGTGCCAGCAGCTTAAATCGGGAACCGCCTGCAGCTTTCTTT CASSLNREPPAAFF TRBJ1-1 14 . TRBV11-1 .
TGTGCCAGCAGCTTGACAGGGTTGAATTCACCCCCCCACTTT CASSLTGLNSPPHF TRBJ1-6 14 TRBD1 TRBV7-6 .
TGTGCCAGCATCCATCCGGGACTAGCGGGACCAACAACCTACGAGCAGTACTTC CASIHPGLAGPTTYEQYF TRBJ2-7 18 TRBD2 TRBV11-1 .
TGTGCCAGCAGTGACCGGCGGGGGGGCTTGTATTTT CASSDRRGGLYF TRBJ2-3 12 TRBD2 TRBV6-4 once
TGTGCCAGCAGCATGCAGACAGGGGGCGACGGGGTGACCTACGAGCAGTACTTC CASSMQTGGDGVTYEQYF TRBJ2-7 18 . TRBV21-1 .
TGCAGCGTTGGGGCTAGCGGGGGAGGAAATACGCAGTATTTT CSVGASGGGNTQYF TRBJ2-3 14 TRBD2 TRBV29-1 .
TGTGCCAGCAGCCGGGGGGAAGGTTATGAGCAGTTCTTC CASSRGEGYEQFF TRBJ2-1 13 . TRBV14 .
TGCAGTGCTACCTATTTAGGAGGAGAGACCCAGTACTTC CSATYLGGETQYF TRBJ2-5 13 . TRBV20-1 few
TGCAGTGCTAAGGGACAGGTGGAGGAGACCCAGTACTTC CSAKGQVEETQYF TRBJ2-5 13 TRBD1 TRBV20-1 .
TGTGCCAGCAGCGTAGTGGGGGAAGCAGATACGCAGTATTTT CASSVVGEADTQYF TRBJ2-3 14 . TRBV9 .
TGTGCCAGCAGTTTATGGGCACGGAGTGGCTACACCTTC CASSLWARSGYTF TRBJ1-2 13 . TRBV12-3/TRBV12-4 .
TGTGCCAGCAGCTCTCGAGGATGGGGGGTTTTAGACAATGAGCAGTTCTTC CASSSRGWGVLDNEQFF TRBJ2-1 17 . TRBV7-2 .
TGTGCCAGCAGCTTATTAAATAGCGGGGGTAGGGAACAGACCCAGTACTTC CASSLLNSGGREQTQYF TRBJ2-5 17 TRBD2 TRBV7-2 .
TGTGCCAGCAGCCAAGTCCCTAGCGGGGGGGAGAATGAGCAGTTCTTC CASSQVPSGGENEQFF TRBJ2-1 16 TRBD2 TRBV4-2 .
TGTGCCAGCGGCTTCAGGGGAACCTACAATGAGCAGTTCTTC CASGFRGTYNEQFF TRBJ2-1 14 . TRBV7-2 .
TGTGCCAGCACAAGGAGGGGGCGAGTGGAAGAGACCCAGTACTTC CASTRRGRVEETQYF TRBJ2-5 15 . TRBV6-2/TRBV6-3 .
TGTGCCAGCAGCGGAAATGCGAATACGCAGTATTTT CASSGNANTQYF TRBJ2-3 12 . TRBV9 .
TGTGCCAGCAGCGTAGAGCCGGGGGGACTAGCGGTTTACAATGAGCAGTTCTTC CASSVEPGGLAVYNEQFF TRBJ2-1 18 TRBD2 TRBV9 .
TGTGCCAGCAGTTACCTTAGCGGGGGGGCGTACAATGAGCAGTTCTTC CASSYLSGGAYNEQFF TRBJ2-1 16 TRBD2 TRBV6-5 .
TGTGCCACCCTAGGACAGGGAGGTGGCTACACCTTC CATLGQGGGYTF TRBJ1-2 12 TRBD1 TRBV15 few
TGTGCCAGCAGCTTATCCCCAAACAATGAGCAGTACTTC CASSLSPNNEQYF TRBJ2-4 13 . TRBV7-6 .
TGCAGTGCTAGGATTAGGGCTAGCGGGAGCACAGATACGCAGTATTTT CSARIRASGSTDTQYF TRBJ2-3 16 TRBD2 TRBV20-1 .
TGCAGCGTTGGTCCAGGGATACATGGCTACACCTTC CSVGPGIHGYTF TRBJ1-2 12 . TRBV29-1 .
TGTGCCAGCAGCCACACAGGGAGCTCTGGGGCCAACGTCCGGACTTTC CASSHTGSSGANVRTF TRBJ2-6 16 . TRBV11-1 .
TGTGCTAGTGGAAGGGACTTAACCTACGAGCAGTACTTC CASGRDLTYEQYF TRBJ2-7 13 . TRBV12-5 .
TGCAGTGCTAGAGATGGAGGGGTTTTGATTCCTGGCTACACCTTC CSARDGGVLIPGYTF TRBJ1-2 15 . TRBV20-1 few
TGTGCCAGCATCAACAGCTACCCAACAAATCAGCCCCAGCATTTT CASINSYPTNQPQHF TRBJ1-5 15 . TRBV9 .
TGTGCCAGCACCCGGGGGGATGGTGGCTACACCTTC CASTRGDGGYTF TRBJ1-2 12 . TRBV12-3/TRBV12-4 .
TGCGCCAGCAGCCAACCCGGAGCGGGACAGTACAATGAGCAGTTCTTC CASSQPGAGQYNEQFF TRBJ2-1 16 . TRBV4-1 few
TGTGCCATCAGTGAGTCGCCCTACGTAGCGGGGGATTTGACAGATACGCAGTATTTT CAISESPYVAGDLTDTQYF TRBJ2-3 19 TRBD2 TRBV10-3 .
TGTGCCGGAAGACAGGGAGACTATGGCTACACCTTC CAGRQGDYGYTF TRBJ1-2 12 TRBD1 TRBV2 few
TGCAGTGCTAGCGCAGGGTTTGGCTACACCTTC CSASAGFGYTF TRBJ1-2 11 . TRBV20-1 few
TGTGCCAGCAGCTTAAGTGGGACAGGGGGCATCTACGAGCAGTACTTC CASSLSGTGGIYEQYF TRBJ2-7 16 TRBD1 TRBV7-3 .
TGCAGTGCTGGGCTAGCGGGGGAAGCAGATACGCAGTATTTT CSAGLAGEADTQYF TRBJ2-3 14 TRBD2 TRBV20-1 .
TGTGCCAGCAGCCTCCTGGGTAGCGGGAACACCGGGGAGCTGTTTTTT CASSLLGSGNTGELFF TRBJ2-2 16 . TRBV7-3 .
TGCAGTGTTGTCCCCCCCACTAATACGCAGTATTTT CSVVPPTNTQYF TRBJ2-3 12 . TRBV20-1 few
TGTGCCAGCCTACTCCGGATGGAGCCCTACAATGAGCAGTTCTTC CASLLRMEPYNEQFF TRBJ2-1 15 . TRBV28 .
TGTGCCAGCAGTTACTCAGGACAGGGGACAGATACGCAGTATTTT CASSYSGQGTDTQYF TRBJ2-3 15 TRBD1 TRBV6-6 once
TGTGCCTGGGGGAAGAGTAGCGGGCGCACAGATACGCAGTATTTT CAWGKSSGRTDTQYF TRBJ2-3 15 TRBD2 TRBV30 .
TGTGCCAGCAGCCCCTTCCAGGAAAAACTGTTTTTT CASSPFQEKLFF TRBJ1-4 12 . TRBV7-9 few
TGTGCCAGCAGCCCGGGACAGGGACATGAAAAACTGTTTTTT CASSPGQGHEKLFF TRBJ1-4 14 TRBD1 TRBV5-5 .
TGTGCCAGCAGCTTAGAGGGGGGCCCACCCCTCCACTTT CASSLEGGPPLHF TRBJ1-6 13 . TRBV7-9 .
TGTGCCAGCAGCTTTCGAGTGCAGACTCTTTACAATGAGCAGTTCTTC CASSFRVQTLYNEQFF TRBJ2-1 16 . TRBV5-6 few
TGTGCCAGCAGCGTATCCGGGACGGCGACCTGGCAGCAGTACTTC CASSVSGTATWQQYF TRBJ2-7 15 . TRBV7-9 .